This T cell receptor (beta chain) derives from a study of cytomegalovirus exposure and HLA in healthy donors. The repertoire was sequenced with immunoSEQ multiplex PCR; TCRdb's copy has only in-frame clones and lacks some. The data hold around 190,000 clones, with 81% observed a single time. The receptor's source is a woman aged 30 to 39 in good health and CMV-seronegative. The specimen sequenced was PBMCs.

DNA for the CDR3: TGTGCCAGTAGTAAGGAGGGGGCCACTGAAGCTTTCTTT. It codes for CASSKEGATEAFF. J is TRBJ1-1 and V is TRBV19; 7 bases fit TRBD1. In germline, CDR1 is LNHDA, CDR2 SQIVND (reference sequence). The V gene end was trimmed by 4 bases and the J gene end by 4 bases; junction bases not matched to a gene: 3. The CDR3 has 13 amino acids.